This passage covers 18 T cell receptor beta chains from one sample sequenced in a study of blood T cells in healthy people across ages. Together with a sample-barcoded 5' primer, a J-beta primer mix was included in a second PCR lasting 7 to 11 cycles. TCRdb re-analysed the 5' RACE reads in MiXCR, keeping a single row per CDR3 protein. This sample has some 1.4 million distinct CDR3 sequences, with approximately 40% found just once. The sample comprised blood. The receptors here all came from a woman aged 18-30 years in good health.

This clonotype showed up just a few times. The chain has TRBV15 and TRBJ1-6; no reliable D call. This CDR3 comprises 15 residues. Germline V gene lookup returns CDR1 LNHNV and CDR2 YYDKDF (reference sequence). Between the trimmed V and J ends, which lost 4 bases and 6 bases, there was a span of 13 bases. The CDR3 reads CATSTEPQSNSPLHF. The DNA for the CDR3 is TGTGCCACCAGCACAGAACCCCAGTCTAATTCACCCCTCCACTTT.

This sequence joins TRBV20-1 and TRBJ2-1; 7 bases line up with TRBD2. The CDR3 loop spans 15 amino acids. V was pared by 1 base and J by 7 bases, with 10 bases of the junction left unmatched. Germline CDR1 DFQATT, CDR2 SNEGSKA (reference sequence). This chain's CDR3 is CSARVSGGGGNEQFF. For the CDR3, the DNA is TGCAGTGCTAGAGTCAGCGGAGGCGGGGGAAATGAGCAGTTCTTC.

This clonotype showed up just a few times. The V call is TRBV5-5, the J call TRBJ2-3; no clear D gene. Germline loops: CDR1 SGHKS, CDR2 YYEKEE (reference sequence). V lost 1 base, J lost 2 bases, and 5 bases lay in between. This CDR3 is 13 amino acids long. The CDR3 nucleotides read TGTGCCAGCAGCTTGATCCACACAGATACGCAGTATTTT. Protein: CASSLIHTDTQYF. Full variable domain (missing parts from reference TRBV5-5 and TRBJ2-3): DAGVTQSPTHLIKTRGQQVTLRCSPISGHKSVSWYQQVLGQGPQFIFQYYEKEERGRGNFPDRFSARQFPNYSSELNVNALLLGDSALYLCASSLIHTDTQYFGPGTRLTVL.

A few counts support this clonotype. The rearrangement links TRBV11-2 to TRBJ2-5; TRBD2 is a possible D gene (6 bases). V was cut by 6 bases and J by 4 bases, with 15 bases left in between. The CDR3 loop spans 14 amino acids. Germline lookup yields CDR1 SGHAT and CDR2 FQNNGV. The DNA of the CDR3 is TGTGCCAGCAGTTCACTAGCCGGTCGAGAGACCCAGTACTTC. Amino acids: CASSSLAGRETQYF.

This clonotype occurred a few times. The chain joins TRBV6-7 to TRBJ2-1; 10 bases fit TRBD1. TRBV6-7 is assigned to the ORF class and has an uncertain function. Trimming removed 7 bases from V and 8 bases from J; junction bases left unmatched: 8. The CDR3 loop spans 14 amino acids. CDR3 DNA: TGTGCCAGCACCGGGACAGGGGTGGTGGATGAGCAGTTCTTC. It yields the protein CASTGTGVVDEQFF.

This clonotype was counted ten times or more. The V call is TRBV4-1, the J call TRBJ1-4, with D possibly matching TRBD1 (5 bases). The CDR3 is made up of 15 amino acids. Looked up from germline, CDR1 is MGHRA and CDR2 is YSYEKL. V shed 0 bases and J shed 7 bases, with 12 bases lying between them. CDR3 in DNA: TGCGCCAGCAGCCAAGAGGGCAGGGCATCTGAAAAACTGTTTTTT. Protein product: CASSQEGRASEKLFF.

The chain employs TRBV12-3 or TRBV12-4 and TRBJ2-3; D possibly uses TRBD1 or TRBD2 (5 bases each). V was pared by 6 bases and J by 6 bases, with 22 bases between. This CDR3 has 16 residues. DNA for the CDR3: TGTGCCAGCAGCCCCCCGGGGACCGTCAACCGGGATACGCAGTATTTT. This translates into CASSPPGTVNRDTQYF.

J is TRBJ2-7 and V is TRBV27; 8 bases fit TRBD1. Looked up from germline, CDR1 is MNHEY and CDR2 is SMNVEV (reference sequence). This CDR3 region has 22 residues. After removal of 4 bases from V and 4 bases from J, the junction contained 30 bases not matched to a gene. This CDR3 reads CASSSWTGLRSLITLSRYEQYF. For the CDR3, the DNA is TGTGCCAGCAGTTCATGGACAGGGTTGAGGAGTTTGATCACGCTGAGTCGGTACGAGCAGTACTTC.

This chain uses TRBV5-1 with TRBJ2-3; TRBD2 matches 8 bases. With 3 bases clipped from V and 0 bases from J, the junction kept 9 bases outside the gene matches. CDR3 length: 17 residues. Germline V gene lookup returns CDR1 SGHRS and CDR2 YFSETQ. The CDR3 region has the DNA TGCGCCAGCAGCTATCCCCTTGAGCGGGGGAGCACAGATACGCAGTATTTT. Translation gives CASSYPLERGSTDTQYF.

The V call is TRBV27, the J call TRBJ2-1; the match to TRBD1 covers 8 bases. The CDR3 contains 15 residues. The junction had 4 bases not matched to a gene; V was cut back by 1 base and J by 5 bases. The germline gives CDR1 MNHEY, CDR2 SMNVEV (reference sequence). In nucleotides, the CDR3 is TGTGCCAGCAGTTTATTGCAGGGGGCCCACAATGAGCAGTTCTTC. It is translated as CASSLLQGAHNEQFF.

This clonotype was picked up a small number of times. The V gene is TRBV10-3, the J gene TRBJ1-1; D is ambiguous. The V end lost 3 bases, the J end lost 1 base, and 6 bases lay between the germline ends. This CDR3 is built from 13 residues. CDR1 and CDR2 from the germline V gene are ENHRY and SYGVKD. The CDR3 DNA reads TGTGCCATCAGTGACGGCCAGAACACTGAAGCTTTCTTT. It codes for CAISDGQNTEAFF.

This clonotype turned up a few times. V gene TRBV20-1 combines with J gene TRBJ1-2; D remains ambiguous. Per germline, CDR1 DFQATT and CDR2 SNEGSKA (reference sequence). This CDR3 spans 11 amino acids. Trimming cost V 3 bases and J 6 bases, with 8 bases left between them. The CDR3 sequence: CSASPQNGYTF. CDR3 nucleotide sequence: TGCAGTGCTAGTCCACAGAATGGCTACACCTTC.

This clonotype appeared a few times. The chain joins TRBV20-1 to TRBJ1-2, with no clear D. V shed 3 bases and J shed 0 bases, with 11 bases lying between them. This CDR3 region has 14 residues. Germline values: CDR1 DFQATT, CDR2 SNEGSKA (reference sequence). As DNA, the CDR3 is TGCAGTGCTAGCGCAGGAGCTTCTAACTATGGCTACACCTTC. Its translation is CSASAGASNYGYTF.

This clonotype was detected only a few times. CDR3 coding DNA: TGCGCCAGCAGCTCCGATGGACAGGGGTCACACTACGAGCAGTACTTC. Protein: CASSSDGQGSHYEQYF. The chain carries TRBV5-1 and TRBJ2-7, with 9 bases aligning to TRBD1. This CDR3 has 16 residues. V was pared by 3 bases and J by 3 bases, with 10 bases of the junction left unmatched. The V gene's germline CDR1 is SGHRS and CDR2 YFSETQ.

The V call is TRBV12-3 or TRBV12-4, the J call TRBJ2-1; D unresolved. The CDR3 has 12 amino acids. V was shortened by 3 bases and J by 8 bases, with 8 bases between the two germline ends. The CDR3 here is CASSFLIDEQFF. The CDR3 DNA is TGTGCCAGCAGTTTCCTTATCGATGAGCAGTTCTTC.

This clonotype was counted only a few times. The CDR3 reads CASSYAAPSGRTDTQYF. CDR3 DNA sequence: TGTGCCAGCAGTTACGCTGCGCCTAGCGGACGCACAGATACGCAGTATTTT. The chain couples TRBV6-5 to TRBJ2-3; the match to TRBD2 covers 7 bases. This CDR3 comprises 17 residues. Losses at the gene ends were 2 bases for V and 1 base for J; bases not matched to a gene: 9. From germline, CDR1 is MNHEY and CDR2 SVGAGI.

A note on this clonotype: One end of the junction varies from germline; a read error may be responsible. The gene calls are TRBV5-1 and TRBJ2-3; TRBD2 matches at 8 bases. This CDR3 comprises 15 residues. CDR1 and CDR2 from the germline V gene are SGHRS and YFSETQ. The CDR3 spells CASSLSGGPTDTQYF. Written as DNA, the CDR3 is TGTGCCAGCAGTTTATCGGGGGGGCCCACAGATACGCAGTATTTT.

V gene TRBV27 combines with J gene TRBJ1-2, with D hard to call. Per germline, CDR1 MNHEY and CDR2 SMNVEV (reference sequence). V lost 0 bases to trimming and J lost 9 bases, with 11 bases between them. CDR3 size: 13 residues. The CDR3 loop reads CASSLSGGTSYTF. The DNA of the CDR3 is TGTGCCAGCAGTTTATCGGGAGGAACGAGCTACACCTTC.